The 4 T cell receptor beta chains below were found in one sample sequenced in a study of cytomegalovirus exposure and HLA in healthy donors. The study ran its PCR with 60 Vbeta and 13 Jbeta primers. Only in-frame clones appear in the TCRdb table, and some are missing; sequencing was by immunoSEQ multiplex PCR. The sample contains 65,000 to 90,000 clones, approximately 80% of which appear only once. The sequenced sample was PBMCs. The receptors here all came from a man aged 40-49 years in good health and CMV-seronegative.

The chain uses TRBV4-3 and TRBJ1-2, with TRBD1 matching over 8 bases. The CDR3 is made up of 15 amino acids. CDR1 is LGHNA and CDR2 is YSLEER in the germline V gene. Trimming cost V 0 bases and J 8 bases; bases outside gene matches: 8. This CDR3 is CASSQDRDRTLGYTF. The CDR3 DNA reads as TGCGCCAGCAGCCAAGACCGGGACAGGACCCTCGGCTACACCTTC.

The gene calls are TRBV6-6 and TRBJ2-5, with a possible D match to TRBD2 (6 bases). Germline V gene sequence: CDR1 MNHNY, CDR2 SVGAGI (reference sequence). V lost 5 bases and J lost 3, with 16 bases in between. The CDR3 is 15 amino acids. The CDR3 DNA sequence: TGTGCCAGCAGTCCTCGGCGGGGAGTTAAAGAGACCCAGTACTTC. Its translation is CASSPRRGVKETQYF.

The chain is built from TRBV30 and TRBJ1-1; D unresolved. Germline V lookup: CDR1 GTSNPN, CDR2 SVGIG (reference sequence). V lost 4 bases and J 3 bases, leaving 12 bases between the germline ends. The length of the CDR3 is 13 residues. In DNA, the CDR3 is TGTGCCTGGAATGAGGGCATGCACACTGAAGCTTTCTTT. The encoded protein is CAWNEGMHTEAFF.

This clone was counted between two and nine times. For the CDR3, the DNA is TGTGCCAGCAGCTTGACAGGGGTAAATGAAGCTTTCTTT. It yields the protein CASSLTGVNEAFF. V usage is TRBV5-6 and J usage is TRBJ1-1; 7 bases agree with TRBD1. CDR3 length equals 13 residues. V was pared by 1 base and J by 7 bases, with 4 bases of the junction left unmatched. Germline V CDR1 and CDR2: SGHDT, YYEEEE.